Each of the 25 T cell receptor beta chains below was sequenced from the same sample in a study of blood T cell repertoires in COVID-19. The protocol was immunoSEQ multiplex PCR, while the TCRdb copy is restricted to in-frame clones and leaves out a portion. The sample holds approximately 120,000 clones, 70% to 80% seen once. Sample: peripheral blood. Receptors originate from a human donor in a cohort sampled during active COVID-19.

This clone showed up many times. This chain uses TRBV7-3 with TRBJ1-5; D is ambiguous. The CDR3 consists of 15 residues. The V and J ends lost 4 bases and 7 bases respectively, with 17 bases between them. Germline assignment: CDR1 SGHTA and CDR2 FQGTGA. CDR3: CASSSEPLALQPQHF. The CDR3 region has the DNA TGTGCCAGCAGCTCTGAGCCCCTAGCTCTGCAGCCCCAGCATTTT. Combining the CDR3 with reference TRBV7-3 and TRBJ1-5 gives the whole variable domain GAGVSQTPSNKVTEKGKYVELRCDPISGHTALYWYRQSLGQGPEFLIYFQGTGAADDSGLPNDRFFAVRPEGSVSTLKIQRTERGDSAVYLCASSSEPLALQPQHFGDGTRLSIL.

This clone was seen just once. V gene TRBV2 combines with J gene TRBJ2-1; 12 bases line up with TRBD2. CDR3 size: 15 residues. V shed 6 bases and J 4 bases; nucleotides not matched to a gene: 4. The germline CDR1 and CDR2 sequences are SNHLY and FYNNEI. The chain's CDR3 is CASRLGTSGYNEQFF. Written as DNA, the CDR3 is TGTGCCAGCAGGCTAGGGACTAGCGGGTACAATGAGCAGTTCTTC.

The gene calls are TRBV18 and TRBJ2-1; the D gene is possibly TRBD1 (5 bases). Trimming removed 6 bases from V and 8 bases from J, with 20 bases in between. The CDR3 is made up of 15 amino acids. Per germline, CDR1 KGHSH and CDR2 LQKENI. The CDR3 DNA sequence: TGTGCCAGCTCCAAAGACGTGGACATCGGAGATGAGCAGTTCTTC. Translating gives CASSKDVDIGDEQFF.

This clone was detected once. This rearrangement joins TRBV28 to TRBJ2-7; D remains ambiguous. The CDR3 is 15 amino acids. Germline V gene lookup returns CDR1 MDHEN and CDR2 SYDVKM. V gave up 3 bases and J gave up 0 bases, with 12 bases separating them. The CDR3 DNA is TGTGCCAGCAGTTTGATTGACTTTAGCTCCTACGAGCAGTACTTC. It encodes CASSLIDFSSYEQYF.

J is TRBJ2-6 and V is TRBV27; 7 bases agree with TRBD1. CDR1 and CDR2 from the germline V gene are MNHEY and SMNVEV (reference sequence). This CDR3 contains 15 residues. V lost 5 bases and J lost 3; bases outside the gene matches: 4. CDR3 in DNA: TGTGCCAGCAGTCCAGGGGGTGGTGGGGCCAACGTCCTGACTTTC. This encodes CASSPGGGGANVLTF.

The V and J genes are TRBV6-1 and TRBJ1-1, with 7 bases that match TRBD1. Trimming removed 3 bases from V and 1 base from J; junction bases left unmatched: 2. The CDR3 is 14 amino acids. Germline V gives CDR1 MNHNS, CDR2 SASEGT. The CDR3 loop is CASSETGRNTEAFF. The DNA of the CDR3 is TGTGCCAGCAGTGAGACAGGGAGGAACACTGAAGCTTTCTTT.

This rearrangement joins TRBV7-2 to TRBJ1-2; unclear D gene. Trimming removed 0 bases at V and 3 bases at J, with 5 bases between. Germline V gene sequence: CDR1 SGHTA, CDR2 FQGNSA. This CDR3 contains 13 residues. The CDR3 here is CASSLAADYGYTF. CDR3 bases: TGTGCCAGCAGCTTAGCTGCAGACTATGGCTACACCTTC.

This clone was counted only a few times. V and J are TRBV29-1 and TRBJ1-4; 7 bases are a match to TRBD1. The J segment lost 3 bases and the V segment lost 6 bases, leaving 4 bases of the junction unmatched. The germline V gene has CDR1 SQVTM and CDR2 ANQGSEA. This CDR3 is 13 amino acids long. The CDR3 region has the DNA TGCAGCGTGGGGACAGATCCTAATGAAAAACTGTTTTTT. Translating gives CSVGTDPNEKLFF. Combining the CDR3 with reference TRBV29-1 and TRBJ1-4 gives the whole variable domain SAVISQKPSRDICQRGTSLTIQCQVDSQVTMMFWYRQQPGQSLTLIATANQGSEATYESGFVIDKFPISRPNLTFSTLTVSNMSPEDSSIYLCSVGTDPNEKLFFGSGTQLSVL.

This chain uses TRBV4-2 with TRBJ1-5; D not certain. CDR3 length: 14 residues. V lost 0 bases to trimming and J lost 9 bases, with 12 bases between them. Germline-derived CDR1 and CDR2 are LGHNA and YNFKEQ. The CDR3 loop is CASSQELLYRPQHF. CDR3 DNA: TGTGCCAGCAGCCAAGAGCTATTATATCGGCCCCAGCATTTT.

This sequence joins TRBV28 and TRBJ2-7; TRBD1 agrees at 8 bases. J lost 7 bases, V lost 8 bases, and 13 bases had no gene match. This CDR3 region has 14 residues. Germline-derived CDR1 and CDR2 are MDHEN and SYDVKM. The DNA for the CDR3 is TGTGCCAGCGAAAATTGGGGGACAGGTTTGGAGCAGTACTTC. Translation gives CASENWGTGLEQYF.

The V gene is TRBV12-5, the J gene TRBJ2-5; TRBD1 might be the D (5 bases). Trimming pared 3 bases from V and 2 bases from J, leaving 13 bases between. The germline V gene encodes CDR1 LGHNT and CDR2 FRNRAP. This CDR3 comprises 15 residues. The CDR3 sequence is CASGLFQGRQETQYF. The DNA of the CDR3 is TGTGCTAGTGGTTTATTTCAGGGCAGGCAAGAGACCCAGTACTTC.

The V gene is TRBV28, the J gene TRBJ1-1; TRBD1 matches 9 bases. The CDR3 has 15 amino acids. Germline V gene sequence: CDR1 MDHEN, CDR2 SYDVKM. With V trimmed by 6 bases and J by 6 bases, 11 bases remained unmatched. The DNA of the CDR3 is TGTGCCAGCAGCCTGGACAGGGGTGGGCCGGCTGAAGCTTTCTTT. Translation gives CASSLDRGGPAEAFF.

V usage is TRBV5-1 and J usage is TRBJ2-2, with D possibly being TRBD1 (6 bases). V lost 5 bases, J lost 2 bases, and 10 bases lay in between. The CDR3 contains 14 residues. The germline CDR1 and CDR2 sequences are SGHRS and YFSETQ. CDR3 sequence: CASRGQQNTGELFF. The CDR3 DNA sequence: TGCGCCAGCAGAGGACAGCAAAACACCGGGGAGCTGTTTTTT.

The V and J genes are TRBV4-2 and TRBJ1-4; D unclear. The CDR3 runs 14 residues. CDR1 LGHNA and CDR2 YNFKEQ come from the germline V gene. With 0 bases removed from V and 4 bases from J, the gap between germline ends came to 6 bases. The CDR3 sequence is CASSQDSNNEKLFF. DNA of the CDR3: TGTGCCAGCAGCCAAGACAGTAATAATGAAAAACTGTTTTTT.

V usage is TRBV29-1 and J usage is TRBJ1-2; 9 nucleotides match TRBD1. The V segment lost 3 bases and the J segment 6 bases; nucleotides outside the gene matches: 8. This CDR3 comprises 14 residues. CDR1 is SQVTM and CDR2 is ANQGSEA in the germline V gene. CDR3 amino acids: CSVDGDREGHGYTF. CDR3 nucleotides: TGCAGCGTTGACGGGGACAGGGAAGGACATGGCTACACCTTC.

V and J are TRBV6-2 or TRBV6-3 and TRBJ1-1; D uncertain. Germline CDR1 and CDR2: MNHEY and SVGEGT. Trimming shortened V by 2 bases and J by 4 bases, and 14 bases separated the two germline ends. This CDR3 is built from 15 residues. The CDR3 reads CASSYRFSGGTEAFF. The CDR3 DNA is TGTGCCAGCAGTTACAGGTTTTCGGGAGGCACTGAAGCTTTCTTT.

This clone is a singleton in its sample. V is TRBV4-2 and J is TRBJ2-7; 7 bases align to TRBD2. CDR1 is LGHNA, CDR2 YNFKEQ, per germline. Germline trimming cut 1 base from V and 0 bases from J; bases unmatched to any gene: 6. The CDR3 spans 16 residues. The CDR3 sequence is CASSQVGRGGSYEQYF. The CDR3, as DNA: TGTGCCAGCAGCCAAGTGGGGAGGGGAGGCTCCTACGAGCAGTACTTC.

This clone was counted a few times. The V call is TRBV6-1, the J call TRBJ1-1; D remains unclear. This CDR3 comprises 14 residues. The V end was cut by 1 base, the J end by 4 bases, with 10 bases between. The germline gives CDR1 MNHNS, CDR2 SASEGT. CDR3 DNA sequence: TGTGCCAGCAGTGAAGGTAGTATTCCCACTGAAGCTTTCTTT. It yields the protein CASSEGSIPTEAFF.

The chain employs TRBV18 and TRBJ1-1; D is unresolved. Germline assignment: CDR1 KGHSH and CDR2 LQKENI. Trimming left V 6 bases short and J 0 bases short, with 8 bases between. CDR3 size: 13 residues. The CDR3 loop reads CASSSGMNTEAFF. The CDR3 DNA is TGTGCCAGCTCCTCGGGAATGAACACTGAAGCTTTCTTT. Using reference TRBV18 and TRBJ1-1 for the parts outside the CDR3, the full variable domain is NAGVMQNPRHLVRRRGQEARLRCSPMKGHSHVYWYRQLPEEGLKFMVYLQKENIIDESGMPKERFSAEFPKEGPSILRIQQVVRGDSAAYFCASSSGMNTEAFFGQGTRLTVV.

J is TRBJ1-2 and V is TRBV18; no clear D. This CDR3 has 16 amino acids. Trimming took 3 bases from V and 8 from J, leaving 22 bases between them. Per the germline V gene, CDR1 is KGHSH and CDR2 is LQKENI. CDR3 sequence (DNA): TGTGCCAGCTCACCTGGGTTGACAAGGCAGTCCGGCGGCTACACCTTC. Amino acid sequence: CASSPGLTRQSGGYTF. The complete variable domain, with remaining parts taken from reference TRBV18 and TRBJ1-2, reads NAGVMQNPRHLVRRRGQEARLRCSPMKGHSHVYWYRQLPEEGLKFMVYLQKENIIDESGMPKERFSAEFPKEGPSILRIQQVVRGDSAAYFCASSPGLTRQSGGYTFGSGTRLTVV.

The genes are TRBV5-6 and TRBJ2-5, with 13 nucleotides matching TRBD2. Germline CDR1 reads SGHDT; CDR2 reads YYEEEE. The CDR3 is made up of 15 amino acids. V dropped 4 bases and J dropped 4; count of bases not matched to a gene: 4. CDR3 DNA sequence: TGTGCCAGCAGCCCGGGACTAGCGGGATTAGAGACCCAGTACTTC. Amino acids: CASSPGLAGLETQYF.

The chain is built from TRBV9 and TRBJ1-5, with D possibly matching TRBD1 (5 bases). This CDR3 contains 15 residues. Deletions cut 0 bases from V and 5 bases from J, with 12 bases between. Germline loops: CDR1 SGDLS, CDR2 YYNGEE. The chain's CDR3 is CASSVGGESDQPQHF. The DNA for the CDR3 is TGTGCCAGCAGCGTAGGGGGGGAATCGGATCAGCCCCAGCATTTT. The variable domain in full, with the rest retrieved from reference TRBV9 and TRBJ1-5, is DSGVTQTPKHLITATGQRVTLRCSPRSGDLSVYWYQQSLDQGLQFLIQYYNGEERAKGNILERFSAQQFPDLHSELNLSSLELGDSALYFCASSVGGESDQPQHFGDGTRLSIL.

J is TRBJ2-7 and V is TRBV11-2, with D possibly TRBD2 on 6 matching bases. CDR3 size: 13 residues. Germline CDR1 and CDR2: SGHAT and FQNNGV. Deletions cut 3 bases from V and 4 bases from J, with 10 bases between. In DNA form, the CDR3 reads TGTGCCAGCAGCTTTCTGGCGGGGTACGAGCAGTACTTC. This codes for CASSFLAGYEQYF.

The chain combines TRBV7-2 with TRBJ1-2, with D hard to call. Between the trimmed V and J ends, which lost 0 bases and 8 bases, there was a span of 16 bases. The CDR3 contains 15 residues. CDR1 and CDR2 from the germline V gene are SGHTA and FQGNSA. DNA of the CDR3: TGTGCCAGCAGCTTAGCTGACGGGTCTCGAGAGGGCTACACCTTC. This encodes CASSLADGSREGYTF.

The J gene is TRBJ2-1, the V gene TRBV6-2 or TRBV6-3, with TRBD2 matching 10 bases. In germline, CDR1 is MNHEY, CDR2 SVGEGT. The CDR3 spans 18 residues. The ends lost 6 bases at V and 7 bases at J; junction bases unmatched: 18. The CDR3 region is CASSPLLFSLAGVNEQFF. CDR3 bases: TGTGCCAGCAGCCCCCTTTTATTTTCGCTAGCGGGAGTGAATGAGCAGTTCTTC.